This entry lists 31 T cell receptor beta chains sequenced from one sample in a study of cytomegalovirus exposure and HLA in healthy donors. PCR amplification relied on 60 Vbeta primers (plus 13 Jbeta primers). Here immunoSEQ multiplex PCR was the method, and the copy in TCRdb shows in-frame clones only, minus some. The sample holds approximately 160,000 clones, 82% seen once. Sequencing was carried out using PBMCs. Receptors were obtained from a girl between 2 and 10 years old in good health and CMV-seropositive.

A note on this clone: This CDR3 is also generated by other DNA sequences in the sample. The gene calls are TRBV30 and TRBJ1-4; tentative D call: TRBD1 (5 bases). The CDR3 contains 14 residues. Trimming took 0 bases from V and 10 from J, leaving 15 bases between them. Germline CDR1 and CDR2: GTSNPN and SVGIG (reference sequence). The CDR3 DNA reads TGTGCCTGGAGTGTACCACAGGAACCGAGAAAACTGTTTTTT. Protein: CAWSVPQEPRKLFF.

The V gene is TRBV9, the J gene TRBJ2-1; 7 bases match TRBD2. V dropped 3 bases and J dropped 6; count of bases not matched to a gene: 6. Per the germline V gene, CDR1 is SGDLS and CDR2 is YYNGEE. The CDR3 covers 14 residues. The chain's CDR3 is CASSGSREVNEQFF. The CDR3 DNA reads as TGTGCCAGCAGCGGAAGCCGGGAGGTCAATGAGCAGTTCTTC.

This clone was picked up one time. This chain connects TRBV5-5 to TRBJ1-1; D not certain. This CDR3 comprises 15 residues. The germline CDR1 and CDR2 sequences are SGHKS and YYEKEE (reference sequence). V was cut by 4 bases and J by 4 bases, with 17 bases left in between. The DNA of the CDR3 is TGTGCCAGCAGCCCTAGGGCGGGGAGGAGCACTGAAGCTTTCTTT. Translation gives CASSPRAGRSTEAFF. Based on the CDR3 plus reference TRBV5-5 and TRBJ1-1, the full variable domain is DAGVTQSPTHLIKTRGQQVTLRCSPISGHKSVSWYQQVLGQGPQFIFQYYEKEERGRGNFPDRFSARQFPNYSSELNVNALLLGDSALYLCASSPRAGRSTEAFFGQGTRLTVV.

V usage is TRBV6-6 and J usage is TRBJ1-1; 10 positions agree with TRBD1. In germline, CDR1 is MNHNY, CDR2 SVGAGI (reference sequence). With 6 bases clipped from V and 6 bases from J, the junction kept 7 bases outside the gene matches. This CDR3 is 14 amino acids long. CDR3 nucleotide sequence: TGTGCCAGCAGCCCCCGGGACAGGGGTGCTGAAGCTTTCTTT. This sequence encodes CASSPRDRGAEAFF.

The chain recombines TRBV30 with TRBJ1-3; 7 nucleotides agree with TRBD1. The CDR3 totals 13 residues. Trimming cost V 6 bases and J 5 bases; bases outside gene matches: 7. The germline CDR1 and CDR2 sequences are GTSNPN and SVGIG (reference sequence). CDR3 in DNA: TGTGCCTGTCAGACAGGGCTGAGAAACACCATATATTTT. Translation: CACQTGLRNTIYF. Full variable domain (rest looked up from reference TRBV30 and TRBJ1-3): SQTIHQWPATLVQPVGSPLSLECTVEGTSNPNLYWYRQAAGRGLQLLFYSVGIGQISSEVPQNLSASRPQDRQFILSSKKLLLSDSGFYLCACQTGLRNTIYFGEGSWLTVV.

The chain combines TRBV4-1 with TRBJ2-7; D not certain. Germline CDR1 and CDR2: MGHRA and YSYEKL. Trimming removed 4 bases at V and 0 bases at J, with 10 bases between. The CDR3 sequence is 14 residues long. This CDR3 is CASSLSESSYEQYF. In nucleotides, the CDR3 is TGCGCCAGCAGCCTCTCGGAGAGCTCCTACGAGCAGTACTTC.

The chain recombines TRBV10-3 with TRBJ2-7, with TRBD1 as a possible D gene (6 bases). V was clipped by 6 bases and J by 3 bases, with 9 bases between them. The CDR3 is made up of 12 amino acids. Germline CDR1 and CDR2: ENHRY and SYGVKD. The CDR3 DNA reads TGTGCCATCAGCGGACAGTACTACGAGCAGTACTTC. Protein product: CAISGQYYEQYF.

V gene TRBV6-1 combines with J gene TRBJ2-7; no clear D gene. The CDR3 covers 14 residues. Germline CDR1 is MNHNS and CDR2 is SASEGT. Trimming cost V 1 base and J 6 bases, with 13 bases left between them. CDR3 DNA sequence: TGTGCCAGCAGTGAAGAGGCAGGTCACGGCGAGCAGTACTTC. Translating it yields CASSEEAGHGEQYF.

This chain links TRBV5-1 with TRBJ1-1; 8 bases align to TRBD1. CDR3 length: 16 residues. The V and J ends lost 0 bases and 0 bases, in that order; junction bases with no gene match: 4. Germline-derived CDR1 and CDR2 are SGHRS and YFSETQ. The chain's CDR3 is CASSLAQGAVNTEAFF. The CDR3 nucleotides are TGCGCCAGCAGCTTGGCGCAGGGGGCCGTGAACACTGAAGCTTTCTTT.

The gene calls are TRBV10-2 and TRBJ2-7; possible D gene TRBD1, 6 bases. The J call may be faulty, since TRBJ2-5 better matches the DNA end. The CDR3 sequence is 13 residues long. Germline V gene lookup returns CDR1 WSHSY and CDR2 SAAADI. CDR3 residues: CASGTGPWETQYF. The DNA for the CDR3 is TGCGCCAGCGGTACAGGGCCTTGGGAGACCCAGTACTTC.

The chain has TRBV6-1 and TRBJ1-5, with D hard to call. Per germline, CDR1 MNHNS and CDR2 SASEGT. V lost 10 bases, J lost 0 bases, and 16 bases lay in between. CDR3 length: 15 amino acids. In nucleotides, the CDR3 is TGTGCCATCTCCCCCGAGTTCTATAGCAATCAGCCCCAGCATTTT. Its translation is CAISPEFYSNQPQHF.

This clone was seen a handful of times. The chain recombines TRBV5-6 with TRBJ2-1; TRBD2 aligns across 7 bases. This CDR3 is built from 14 residues. J was trimmed by 6 bases and V by 0 bases; bases with no gene match: 3. Germline V gives CDR1 SGHDT, CDR2 YYEEEE. Written as DNA, the CDR3 is TGTGCCAGCAGCTTGGTGATAGCGGGCAATGAGCAGTTCTTC. It codes for CASSLVIAGNEQFF.

This chain connects TRBV5-4 to TRBJ1-3, with a possible D match to TRBD1 (5 bases). V gave up 4 bases and J gave up 2 bases, with 10 bases separating them. CDR3 length equals 14 residues. Germline V lookup: CDR1 SGHNT, CDR2 YYREEE (reference sequence). Here the CDR3 DNA reads TGTGCCAGCAGCCTCCAGGGTACTGGAAACACCATATATTTT. Translating it yields CASSLQGTGNTIYF.

The chain recombines TRBV2 with TRBJ2-2; a possible D gene is TRBD2 (5 bases). This CDR3 has 14 amino acids. V was clipped by 5 bases and J by 1 base, with 8 bases between them. CDR1 is SNHLY, CDR2 FYNNEI, per germline. The CDR3 loop reads CASSSGLNTGELFF. DNA for the CDR3: TGTGCCAGCAGTAGCGGACTGAACACCGGGGAGCTGTTTTTT.

This chain connects TRBV29-1 to TRBJ1-5; TRBD1 might be the D (6 bases). Trimming left V 5 bases short and J 1 base short, with 9 bases between. Germline lookup yields CDR1 SQVTM and CDR2 ANQGSEA. The CDR3 has 13 residues. CDR3 protein: CSVRTGSNQPQHF. The CDR3 bases are TGCAGCGTTCGTACAGGGAGCAATCAGCCCCAGCATTTT.

In DNA, the CDR3 is TGCGCCAGCAGCCAAGATCGCCCGGGAAGTGAGACCCAGTACTTC. Its protein product is CASSQDRPGSETQYF. The chain is built from TRBV4-1 and TRBJ2-5, with D tentatively TRBD2 (5 bases). The ends were cut back, 0 bases at V and 5 bases at J, with 13 bases in the middle. The CDR3 loop spans 15 amino acids. The germline V gene has CDR1 MGHRA and CDR2 YSYEKL.

In DNA form, the CDR3 reads TGTGCCAGCAGCTTCCTAGGTATAGAGACCCAGTACTTC. This encodes CASSFLGIETQYF. The gene calls are TRBV7-8 and TRBJ2-5; D remains unclear. Germline V CDR1 and CDR2: SGHVS, FQNEAQ. This CDR3 has 13 residues. V gave up 3 bases and J gave up 4 bases, with 9 bases separating them.

This clone was counted a few times. V is TRBV6-5 and J is TRBJ2-1, with a weak D call TRBD2 (5 bases). Germline CDR1 reads MNHEY; CDR2 reads SVGAGI. This CDR3 is 15 amino acids long. Trimming took 4 bases from V and 1 from J, leaving 11 bases between them. CDR3 residues: CASSSGRTSYNEQFF. CDR3 DNA sequence: TGTGCCAGCAGTTCGGGCAGGACTTCCTACAATGAGCAGTTCTTC.

The V and J genes are TRBV29-1 and TRBJ1-2, with D perhaps matching TRBD1 (6 bases). The CDR3 is 14 amino acids. The V gene's germline CDR1 is SQVTM and CDR2 ANQGSEA. Trimming shortened V by 2 bases and J by 5 bases, and 15 bases separated the two germline ends. The CDR3 region is CSVERIRGGYGYTF. The CDR3, as DNA: TGCAGCGTTGAACGAATCCGAGGGGGATATGGCTACACCTTC.

The chain joins TRBV25-1 to TRBJ1-1, with a tentative D call TRBD1 (5 bases). Germline-derived CDR1 and CDR2 are MGHDK and SYGVNS. V was clipped by 6 bases and J by 3 bases, with 11 bases between them. The length of the CDR3 is 13 residues. The CDR3 region is CASSYGADTEAFF. The CDR3 DNA sequence: TGTGCCAGCAGCTATGGGGCGGACACTGAAGCTTTCTTT. Complete variable domain (other parts from reference TRBV25-1 and TRBJ1-1): EADIYQTPRYLVIGTGKKITLECSQTMGHDKMYWYQQDPGMELHLIHYSYGVNSTEKGDLSSESTVSRIRTEHFPLTLESARPSHTSQYLCASSYGADTEAFFGQGTRLTVV.

The chain recombines TRBV28 with TRBJ1-1; maybe TRBD1 (5 bases). The CDR3 is 13 residues long. From germline, CDR1 is MDHEN and CDR2 SYDVKM. Trimming shortened V by 5 bases and J by 5 bases, and 12 bases separated the two germline ends. The CDR3 protein is CASSRAGLTEAFF. The DNA for the CDR3 is TGTGCCAGCAGTCGTGCAGGGTTGACTGAAGCTTTCTTT.

V gene TRBV5-4 combines with J gene TRBJ2-5, with TRBD2 matching over 12 bases. The J segment lost 11 bases and the V segment lost 4 bases, leaving 6 bases of the junction unmatched. Germline assignment: CDR1 SGHNT and CDR2 YYREEE (reference sequence). This CDR3 comprises 13 residues. The CDR3 nucleotides are TGTGCCAGCAGCGGGACTAGCGGGTCGGAGCAGTACTTC. The encoded protein is CASSGTSGSEQYF.

The chain has TRBV2 and TRBJ1-5; 8 bases are a match to TRBD1. The length of the CDR3 is 16 residues. Germline assignment: CDR1 SNHLY and CDR2 FYNNEI. CDR3 region: CASTPEQGGSNQPQHF. The CDR3, as DNA: TGTGCGAGTACGCCGGAACAGGGGGGGAGCAATCAGCCCCAGCATTTT.

This chain connects TRBV9 to TRBJ2-7; 10 bases line up with TRBD2. V trimming: 4 bases; J trimming: 5 bases; junction bases outside the gene matches: 6. Looked up from germline, CDR1 is SGDLS and CDR2 is YYNGEE. The CDR3 sequence is 14 residues long. The CDR3 sequence: CASSLSGRGDEQYF. The CDR3 DNA reads as TGTGCCAGCAGCCTCAGCGGGAGGGGGGACGAGCAGTACTTC.

V and J are TRBV19 and TRBJ1-1, with unresolved D. Per germline, CDR1 LNHDA and CDR2 SQIVND (reference sequence). The CDR3 length is 13 residues. Trimming removed 9 bases at V and 2 bases at J, with 13 bases between. The CDR3 DNA follows: TGTGCCAGCCTGCTGGCCCCCAACACTGAAGCTTTCTTT. Translating it yields CASLLAPNTEAFF.

This clone was seen more than once but under ten times. The chain employs TRBV28 and TRBJ1-1; no definite D call. The V end was cut by 6 bases, the J end by 1 base, with 3 bases between. The CDR3 runs 11 residues. Per the germline V gene, CDR1 is MDHEN and CDR2 is SYDVKM. CDR3 DNA sequence: TGTGCCAGCAGCTCGAACACTGAAGCTTTCTTT. Encoded protein: CASSSNTEAFF.

The chain is built from TRBV27 and TRBJ2-1; tentatively, D is TRBD2 (6 bases). With 5 bases removed from V and 9 bases from J, the gap between germline ends came to 20 bases. CDR3 length equals 15 residues. Germline loops: CDR1 MNHEY, CDR2 SMNVEV (reference sequence). The CDR3 nucleotides read TGTGCCAGCAGTGGACCCTCTAGCAGCGGGCTTGAGCAGTTCTTC. Protein: CASSGPSSSGLEQFF.

This chain links TRBV4-1 with TRBJ2-2; D remains unclear. Germline CDR1 MGHRA, CDR2 YSYEKL. The CDR3 has 14 residues. Between the trimmed V and J ends, which lost 0 bases and 5 bases, there was a span of 7 bases. CDR3 bases: TGCGCCAGCAGCCAAGATCCACAGACCGGGGAGCTGTTTTTT. This sequence encodes CASSQDPQTGELFF.

The rearrangement joins TRBV10-3 to TRBJ2-3, with D perhaps matching TRBD2 (6 bases). The germline CDR1 and CDR2 sequences are ENHRY and SYGVKD. V was clipped by 8 bases and J by 4 bases, with 16 bases between them. This CDR3 spans 14 amino acids. The CDR3 DNA reads as TGTGCCATCGGAAATAGCGGAGGGGCAGATACGCAGTATTTT. Residues: CAIGNSGGADTQYF.

In this sample, this clone turned up a few times. The rearrangement uses TRBV4-1 and TRBJ1-5; D gene uncertain. Germline CDR1 and CDR2: MGHRA and YSYEKL. This CDR3 is built from 14 residues. The V end was cut by 1 base, the J end by 8 bases, with 12 bases between. CDR3 coding DNA: TGCGCCAGCAGCCAAGTTGGTCGCGGGAAGCCCCAGCATTTT. This codes for CASSQVGRGKPQHF.

V gene TRBV2 combines with J gene TRBJ1-3, with a weak D call TRBD1 (6 bases). In germline, CDR1 is SNHLY, CDR2 FYNNEI. Trimming removed 1 base at V and 4 bases at J, with 8 bases between. CDR3 length: 14 amino acids. For the CDR3, the DNA is TGTGCCAGCAGTGAAGACAGGGTGGGAAACACCATATATTTT. Its translation is CASSEDRVGNTIYF.